Detailed here is one T cell receptor (beta chain). The record originates from a study of CD8+ T cells in alopecia areata. Study at large: Patients in the treated group were given tofacitinib by mouth, 5 to 10 mg twice a day. Patients in the study were on tofacitinib for 6 to 18 months, then off it for 6 months.

Germline CDR1 GTSNPN, CDR2 SVGIG (reference sequence). V was pared by 1 base and J by 6 bases, with 0 bases of the junction left unmatched. This CDR3 is 12 amino acids long. The treatment denotes: oral pan-JAK inhibitor, 5-10 mg twice daily. As the sequencing template, cDNA was produced by extracting RNA and reverse transcribing it. Profiling relied on immunoSEQ multiplex PCR, and the TCRdb table lists in-frame clones only, not all of them. The table lists 170,000 or so clones, 65% of them singletons. The J gene is TRBJ2-4, the V gene TRBV30; 7 bases agree with TRBD1. Source: CD4+ T cells sorted from blood, taken at week 4, from a patient treated with tofacitinib. This TCR was sampled from a human donor with alopecia areata. The CDR3 coding sequence is TGTGCCTGGAGTGCAGGGGGAAACATTCAGTACTTC. It yields the protein CAWSAGGNIQYF. The whole variable domain, filled in from reference TRBV30 and TRBJ2-4, reads SQTIHQWPATLVQPVGSPLSLECTVEGTSNPNLYWYRQAAGRGLQLLFYSVGIGQISSEVPQNLSASRPQDRQFILSSKKLLLSDSGFYLCAWSAGGNIQYFGAGTRLSVL.